Presented here are 21 T cell receptor beta chains from one specimen sequenced in a study of CXCR3-negative and CXCR3-positive naive CD8 T cells. Study conclusions and caveats: A higher hydrophobicity marked the TRB CDR3s of CXCR3-positive naive cells versus CXCR3-negative naive cells.

5' RACE that incorporated UMI labels was used to prepare the TRB cDNA libraries. Each CDR3 protein gets one entry in TCRdb, which reprocessed the 5' RACE reads and gives no DNA. Here the sample table reports some 150,000 distinct CDR3 sequences. No antigen has been identified for these receptors. Sequenced input: naive CXCR3+ CD8+ T cells from blood. Subset denoted: CD45RO-CCR7+CD27+CD95- naive CD8+ T cells expressing CXCR3 (TNR3+). These receptors all come from a human donor in good health. Some clones in this sample may be carry-over from other donors' samples.

This CDR3 is CASSSTNIGQLYEQYF. This chain connects TRBV12-3 or TRBV12-4 to TRBJ2-7; no DNA is available, so the TRBD1 call from TCRdb remains unchecked. The CDR3 runs 16 residues.

This chain uses TRBV12-3 or TRBV12-4 with TRBJ2-1; TCRdb indicates TRBD2, and absent DNA this call remains unverified. The CDR3 has 12 residues. CDR3: CASSSGGGEQFF.

The gene calls are TRBV7-9 and TRBJ2-1; absent DNA, TCRdb's TRBD1 call cannot be checked. CDR3 length: 16 residues. CDR1 is SEHNR, CDR2 FQNEAQ, per germline (reference sequence). CDR3 loop: CASSFLPWTGNNEQFF.

The rearrangement links TRBV29-1 to TRBJ2-5; TCRdb reports TRBD1, a call that lacks DNA to check it against. The CDR3 runs to 12 residues. Germline V lookup: CDR1 SQVTM, CDR2 ANQGSEA. CDR3: CSAGQGEETQYF.

The chain couples TRBV4-1 to TRBJ1-1; TCRdb's D call, TRBD1, is unchecked because there is no DNA. The germline V gene encodes CDR1 MGHRA and CDR2 YSYEKL. The CDR3 sequence is 15 residues long. CDR3 residues: CASSHQSLGATEAFF.

This sequence joins TRBV19 and TRBJ2-1. Germline V CDR1 and CDR2: LNHDA, SQIVND (reference sequence). This CDR3 has 12 amino acids. The CDR3 loop is CASSPITNEQFF. The full variable domain, completed using reference TRBV19 and TRBJ2-1, is DGGITQSPKYLFRKEGQNVTLSCEQNLNHDAMYWYRQDPGQGLRLIYYSQIVNDFQKGDIAEGYSVSREKKESFPLTVTSAQKNPTAFYLCASSPITNEQFFGPGTRLTVL.

The rearrangement joins TRBV28 to TRBJ2-7; TCRdb calls TRBD1, which cannot be checked without DNA. Germline V CDR1 and CDR2: MDHEN, SYDVKM. The CDR3 runs 14 residues. CDR3 region: CASYDQGSAYEQYF.

This sequence joins TRBV11-2 and TRBJ2-5; as DNA is missing, the TRBD2 call by TCRdb cannot be tested. The length of the CDR3 is 16 residues. The germline gives CDR1 SGHAT, CDR2 FQNNGV. The CDR3 region is CASSLDLAGVQETQYF.

The V call is TRBV28, the J call TRBJ2-1. The CDR3 has 11 amino acids. Per germline, CDR1 MDHEN and CDR2 SYDVKM. CDR3 loop: CASSPYYEQFF.

The chain carries TRBV6-2 or TRBV6-3 and TRBJ1-1. The CDR3 runs to 13 residues. Per the germline V gene, CDR1 is MNHEY and CDR2 is SVGEGT. The CDR3: CASSQSENTEAFF.

This chain uses TRBV7-6 with TRBJ2-7; TCRdb names TRBD1, which stays unverified in the absence of DNA. CDR3 size: 14 residues. The V gene's germline CDR1 is SGHVS and CDR2 FNYEAQ. The CDR3 protein is CASSSGASSYEQYF.

The genes are TRBV7-9 and TRBJ2-1; TCRdb reports TRBD1, a call that lacks DNA to check it against. The CDR3 is made up of 16 amino acids. Germline CDR1 and CDR2: SEHNR and FQNEAQ (reference sequence). CDR3 loop: CASSPSGGASYNEQFF.

J is TRBJ2-2 and V is TRBV5-1; lacking DNA, the TRBD1 call made by TCRdb goes unchecked. The CDR3 is 16 amino acids. Per germline, CDR1 SGHRS and CDR2 YFSETQ. The CDR3: CASSAPEGAGTGELFF.

The chain carries TRBV6-2 or TRBV6-3 and TRBJ2-3; with no DNA, the TCRdb D assignment of TRBD1 cannot be verified. The CDR3 spans 17 residues. In germline, CDR1 is MNHEY, CDR2 SVGEGT. CDR3 sequence reads: CASSYSRQGDSTDTQYF.

The V gene is TRBV15, the J gene TRBJ1-2; as DNA is missing, the TRBD1 call by TCRdb cannot be tested. CDR3 length equals 17 residues. Germline V gene lookup returns CDR1 LNHNV and CDR2 YYDKDF (reference sequence). The CDR3 loop reads CATSQGRGYNMNYGYTF.

This chain connects TRBV7-9 to TRBJ1-2; TCRdb's D call, TRBD1, is unchecked because there is no DNA. This CDR3 region has 13 residues. The germline V gene has CDR1 SEHNR and CDR2 FQNEAQ (reference sequence). The CDR3 is CASSFGADYGYTF.

The chain uses TRBV5-1 and TRBJ2-1; TCRdb's D gene call, TRBD1, goes unchecked for lack of DNA. Germline loops: CDR1 SGHRS, CDR2 YFSETQ. The CDR3 totals 18 residues. The CDR3 spells CASSEPPLGRVPEGEQFF.

The genes are TRBV15 and TRBJ2-2; TCRdb's D gene call, TRBD2, goes unchecked for lack of DNA. Germline loops: CDR1 LNHNV, CDR2 YYDKDF (reference sequence). The CDR3 contains 16 residues. This chain's CDR3 is CATSRVGPGGTGELFF.

This sequence joins TRBV29-1 and TRBJ2-2. CDR1 and CDR2 from the germline V gene are SQVTM and ANQGSEA. The CDR3 covers 12 residues. The CDR3 sequence is CSVVDRTGELFF.

The chain uses TRBV4-3 and TRBJ2-5; the TRBD1 assignment by TCRdb is unverifiable without DNA. In germline, CDR1 is LGHNA, CDR2 YSLEER. The CDR3 runs 15 residues. CDR3 protein: CASSQDRTGWGAQYF.

CDR3 loop: CASSSQDQGPQYF. The chain has TRBV27 and TRBJ2-5. Germline-derived CDR1 and CDR2 are MNHEY and SMNVEV (reference sequence). The CDR3 has 13 residues.